By sample share, the clone carrying this T cell receptor (beta chain) is large. The sample contains more than one DNA sequence encoding this CDR3. The sample belongs to a study of PD-1 blockade in classical Hodgkin lymphoma. Stated time point: cycle 4 day 1 (C4D1), after less than 7 weeks of nivolumab. All patients experienced relapse after autologous stem cell transplantation, and brentuximab vedotin exposure was variable. The authors enriched CD8+ T cells from thawed PBMCs via magnetic negative selection. The V end lost 3 bases, the J end lost 1 base, and 2 bases lay between the germline ends. CDR3 size: 12 residues. Germline values: CDR1 LNHDA, CDR2 SQIVND (reference sequence). TCRdb's copy holds only in-frame clones and misses some; the assay was immunoSEQ multiplex PCR. The table records 9,100 or so clones, roughly 80% of them present only once.

The receptor comes from a human donor with classical Hodgkin lymphoma. Specimen: CD8+ T cells from blood, collected before the fourth cycle of nivolumab. This chain joins TRBV19 and TRBJ2-3; no clear D. The CDR3 DNA is TGTGCCAGTAGTATCGGCACAGATACGCAGTATTTT. This sequence encodes CASSIGTDTQYF.